The rows below give T cell receptor beta chains drawn from one sample of a study of T-cell reconstitution after alpha-beta-depleted transplantation in children. TCRdb independently ran MiXCR on the PCR reads; one entry per CDR3 protein. The data show about 120,000 distinct CDR3 sequences, around 10% seen once. The sequences come from PBMCs from the stem cell graft donor, collected from the stem cell graft. The receptors come from a human donor who donated a stem cell graft to a child with acute lymphoblastic leukemia. CDR3s include the opening cysteine and the closing phenylalanine or tryptophan. The order of the fields is V gene, D gene, J gene, clone size, CDR3 protein, CDR3 DNA. D genes are given only for firm matches. Expanded clones get a size class; other rows say once, few or many, or leave the size out.

v_gene: TRBV10-3; d_gene: NA; j_gene: TRBJ2-5; abundance: many; CDR3aa: CAISGGRGSQETQYF; CDR3nt: TGTGCCATCAGTGGGGGGCGGGGCTCCCAAGAGACCCAGTACTTC
v_gene: TRBV29-1; d_gene: TRBD1; j_gene: TRBJ2-7; abundance: NA; CDR3aa: CSVVRQGVHEQYF; CDR3nt: TGCAGCGTTGTCCGGCAGGGGGTCCACGAGCAGTACTTC
v_gene: TRBV12-3/TRBV12-4; d_gene: NA; j_gene: TRBJ1-2; abundance: many; CDR3aa: CASSLESGKYGYTF; CDR3nt: TGTGCCAGCAGTTTAGAGTCAGGAAAATATGGCTACACCTTC
v_gene: TRBV28; d_gene: TRBD2; j_gene: TRBJ2-1; abundance: many; CDR3aa: CASSETSGSYNEQFF; CDR3nt: TGTGCCAGCAGCGAGACTAGCGGGAGCTACAATGAGCAGTTCTTC
v_gene: TRBV4-1; d_gene: NA; j_gene: TRBJ2-2; abundance: many; CDR3aa: CASSRTPGDGELFF; CDR3nt: TGCGCCAGCAGCCGGACACCGGGCGACGGGGAGCTGTTTTTT
v_gene: TRBV7-2; d_gene: TRBD2; j_gene: TRBJ2-2; abundance: many; CDR3aa: CASSLLPGGTNTGELFF; CDR3nt: TGTGCCAGCAGCTTACTCCCGGGGGGGACGAACACCGGGGAGCTGTTTTTT
v_gene: TRBV5-1; d_gene: TRBD2; j_gene: TRBJ2-1; abundance: many; CDR3aa: CASSLGLAGGFDNEQFF; CDR3nt: TGCGCCAGCAGCCTGGGACTAGCGGGAGGATTCGACAATGAGCAGTTCTTC
v_gene: TRBV28; d_gene: TRBD1; j_gene: TRBJ1-4; abundance: many; CDR3aa: CASSPSGQGNEKLFF; CDR3nt: TGTGCCAGCAGCCCTTCGGGACAGGGGAATGAAAAACTGTTTTTT
v_gene: TRBV4-3; d_gene: NA; j_gene: TRBJ2-3; abundance: few; CDR3aa: CASSQNGGFGTDTQYF; CDR3nt: TGCGCCAGCAGCCAAAACGGGGGTTTTGGCACAGATACGCAGTATTTT
v_gene: TRBV12-3/TRBV12-4; d_gene: NA; j_gene: TRBJ1-1; abundance: many; CDR3aa: CASSLRAPPNTEAFF; CDR3nt: TGTGCCAGCAGTTTGAGGGCACCACCGAACACTGAAGCTTTCTTT
v_gene: TRBV20-1; d_gene: NA; j_gene: TRBJ2-1; abundance: many; CDR3aa: CSARDAEHGNEQFF; CDR3nt: TGCAGTGCTAGAGATGCGGAACATGGGAATGAGCAGTTCTTC
v_gene: TRBV6-1; d_gene: TRBD1; j_gene: TRBJ1-1; abundance: many; CDR3aa: CASKTGQGNRAFF; CDR3nt: TGTGCCAGCAAGACCGGACAGGGGAATAGAGCTTTCTTT
v_gene: TRBV29-1; d_gene: NA; j_gene: TRBJ2-7; abundance: many; CDR3aa: CSASHPGGTYEQYF; CDR3nt: TGCAGCGCCAGCCACCCAGGGGGGACCTACGAGCAGTACTTC
v_gene: TRBV19; d_gene: NA; j_gene: TRBJ2-3; abundance: many; CDR3aa: CASSIEGSREDTQYF; CDR3nt: TGTGCCAGTAGTATTGAGGGGAGTAGAGAAGATACGCAGTATTTT
v_gene: TRBV7-2; d_gene: TRBD2; j_gene: TRBJ2-7; abundance: many; CDR3aa: CASSFERDYYEQYF; CDR3nt: TGTGCCAGCAGCTTCGAGCGGGACTACTACGAGCAGTACTTC
v_gene: TRBV9; d_gene: TRBD1; j_gene: TRBJ1-2; abundance: many; CDR3aa: CASSFRTGIYTF; CDR3nt: TGTGCCAGCAGCTTCCGGACAGGCATCTACACCTTC
v_gene: TRBV20-1; d_gene: NA; j_gene: TRBJ2-7; abundance: many; CDR3aa: CSAAGISNGEQYF; CDR3nt: TGCAGTGCGGCCGGGATTTCGAACGGCGAGCAGTACTTC
v_gene: TRBV12-2; d_gene: NA; j_gene: TRBJ2-7; abundance: NA; CDR3aa: CASRFPATGTSGRATGSYEQYF; CDR3nt: TGTGCAAGTCGCTTCCCGGCCACCGGGACTAGCGGGAGGGCCACCGGGTCCTACGAGCAGTACTTC
v_gene: TRBV10-3; d_gene: NA; j_gene: TRBJ1-2; abundance: many; CDR3aa: CATFGGDRGYGYTF; CDR3nt: TGTGCCACCTTCGGTGGTGACAGAGGATATGGCTACACCTTC
v_gene: TRBV20-1; d_gene: NA; j_gene: TRBJ2-7; abundance: many; CDR3aa: CSARIGGGASFYEQYF; CDR3nt: TGCAGTGCTAGGATTGGTGGAGGGGCCAGTTTCTACGAGCAGTACTTC
v_gene: TRBV12-3/TRBV12-4; d_gene: NA; j_gene: TRBJ2-2; abundance: many; CDR3aa: CASSPRERSGELFF; CDR3nt: TGTGCCAGCAGTCCGCGCGAGAGGAGCGGGGAGCTGTTTTTT
v_gene: TRBV27; d_gene: NA; j_gene: TRBJ2-7; abundance: many; CDR3aa: CASSLSWGGGSYEQYF; CDR3nt: TGTGCCAGCAGTTTATCCTGGGGGGGCGGTTCCTACGAGCAGTACTTC
v_gene: TRBV7-6; d_gene: NA; j_gene: TRBJ1-5; abundance: many; CDR3aa: CASSLAGYGNQPQHF; CDR3nt: TGTGCCAGCAGCTTAGCAGGGTACGGCAATCAGCCCCAGCATTTT
v_gene: TRBV27; d_gene: NA; j_gene: TRBJ2-2; abundance: many; CDR3aa: CASSSLPVGTGELFF; CDR3nt: TGTGCCAGCAGTTCCCTACCAGTAGGGACCGGGGAGCTGTTTTTT
v_gene: TRBV27; d_gene: NA; j_gene: TRBJ1-1; abundance: many; CDR3aa: CASSSPRGATDPEAFF; CDR3nt: TGTGCCAGCAGCTCCCCGAGGGGGGCGACAGATCCTGAAGCTTTCTTT
v_gene: TRBV19; d_gene: NA; j_gene: TRBJ1-2; abundance: few; CDR3aa: CASSIDRAGRLTF; CDR3nt: TGTGCCAGTAGTATAGATAGGGCCGGGAGGCTCACCTTC
v_gene: TRBV27; d_gene: NA; j_gene: TRBJ1-1; abundance: many; CDR3aa: CASSLYGGLNTEAFF; CDR3nt: TGTGCCAGCAGTTTATATGGGGGATTGAACACTGAAGCTTTCTTT
v_gene: TRBV29-1; d_gene: TRBD1; j_gene: TRBJ2-7; abundance: many; CDR3aa: CSVEVQGNPYEQYF; CDR3nt: TGCAGCGTTGAAGTACAGGGGAACCCCTACGAGCAGTACTTC
v_gene: TRBV27; d_gene: NA; j_gene: TRBJ2-7; abundance: many; CDR3aa: CASSLGGRLAYEQYF; CDR3nt: TGTGCCAGCAGTTTAGGTGGGAGGCTCGCCTACGAGCAGTACTTC
v_gene: TRBV3-1; d_gene: NA; j_gene: TRBJ2-3; abundance: many; CDR3aa: CASSQGAGNIKYF; CDR3nt: TGTGCCAGCAGCCAAGGGGCAGGTAACATTAAGTATTTT
v_gene: TRBV15; d_gene: TRBD1; j_gene: TRBJ2-7; abundance: many; CDR3aa: CATSRKQGANYEQYF; CDR3nt: TGTGCCACCAGCAGAAAACAGGGGGCGAACTACGAGCAGTACTTC
v_gene: TRBV5-4; d_gene: NA; j_gene: TRBJ2-1; abundance: NA; CDR3aa: CASSLAGASGNEQFF; CDR3nt: TGTGCCAGCAGCTTGGCCGGCGCCTCAGGCAATGAGCAGTTCTTC
v_gene: TRBV15; d_gene: NA; j_gene: TRBJ2-3; abundance: many; CDR3aa: CATREDFSTDTQYF; CDR3nt: TGTGCCACCAGGGAGGATTTTAGCACAGATACGCAGTATTTT
v_gene: TRBV7-3; d_gene: TRBD2; j_gene: TRBJ2-1; abundance: many; CDR3aa: CASSLEGPGTSNNEQFF; CDR3nt: TGTGCCAGCAGCTTAGAAGGTCCCGGGACTAGCAACAATGAGCAGTTCTTC
v_gene: TRBV7-6; d_gene: TRBD1; j_gene: TRBJ2-1; abundance: many; CDR3aa: CASSLGVFRDRLYNEQFF; CDR3nt: TGTGCCAGCAGCTTAGGGGTATTCAGGGACAGGCTCTACAATGAGCAGTTCTTC
v_gene: TRBV9; d_gene: NA; j_gene: TRBJ2-1; abundance: many; CDR3aa: CASSPGGSEQFF; CDR3nt: TGTGCCAGCAGCCCAGGGGGGAGTGAGCAGTTCTTC